This TCR beta chain comes out of a study of patients and donors after allogeneic stem cell transplantation. The V and J ends lost 5 bases and 3 bases respectively, with 17 bases between them. The length of the CDR3 is 16 residues. Germline CDR1 reads MNHEY; CDR2 reads SVGAGI. TCRdb fed the RT-PCR reads into MiXCR, producing one record per CDR3 protein. The sample has about 96,000 distinct CDR3 sequences; 48% are singletons. This receptor was identified in a human donor who was either an allogeneic HSCT recipient or a stem cell or donor lymphocyte infusion donor (not recorded which). It is not recorded whose cells these are; they may come from a transplant donor. Sequencing was carried out using blood, either unsorted or a sorted T cell fraction (not recorded which). The chain has TRBV6-5 and TRBJ1-5; the D gene is possibly TRBD1 (6 bases). CDR3 nucleotides: TGTGCCAGCAGTAAGGGGGGAGGGGTCGACAATCAGCCCCAGCATTTT. It specifies CASSKGGGVDNQPQHF.